These T cell receptor beta chains were read from a single sample in a study of response to subunit inactivated influenza vaccine. Via MiXCR, TCRdb re-called the RT-PCR reads, giving one row per CDR3 protein. The sample gives 550,000 to 600,000 distinct CDR3 sequences, roughly 10% of which show up once; 10% is in the top ten. The sample here was PBMCs from blood, taken on the day of vaccination. The origin of the receptors is a man aged 50-59 years who received an inactivated influenza vaccine. Both conserved end residues are part of each CDR3. Each record gives: J gene, V gene, clone size, D gene, CDR3 DNA, CDR3 protein. The D gene is left open where the match is weak. Clone size, where shown, is once, few, many, or a class for clones that have expanded.

TRBJ2-7 | TRBV10-3 | many | TRBD2 | TGTGCCATCAGTGGGTCTAGCGGTAACTACGAGCAGTACTTC | CAISGSSGNYEQYF
TRBJ1-2 | TRBV7-9 | few | TRBD1 | TGTGCCAGCAGCGGACAGGGGCACTATGGCTACACCTTC | CASSGQGHYGYTF
TRBJ2-1 | TRBV4-2 | many | . | TGTGCCAGCAGCCACGCTTTATTAAAAGTCGCTGAGCAGTTCTTC | CASSHALLKVAEQFF
TRBJ1-2 | TRBV27 | few | . | TGTGCCAGCAGTTTTACAGGAGAGTACTATGGCTACACCTTC | CASSFTGEYYGYTF
TRBJ2-7 | TRBV5-1 | few | TRBD1 | TGCGCCAGCAGCGGGTATCTTTCGGGACAGGGCTCCTACGAGCAGTACTTC | CASSGYLSGQGSYEQYF
TRBJ1-4 | TRBV13 | few | . | TGTGCCAGCAGCTTAGGCCGCGGGGGCGGCGGTGAAAAACTGTTTTTT | CASSLGRGGGGEKLFF
TRBJ2-5 | TRBV9 | . | . | TGTGCCAGCAGCCCCTATCTGGGTGAGGAGACCCAGTACTTC | CASSPYLGEETQYF
TRBJ2-1 | TRBV4-2 | . | TRBD1 | TGTGCCAGCAGCCACAGTACAGGGGGCTCCTACAATGAGCAGTTCTTC | CASSHSTGGSYNEQFF
TRBJ2-1 | TRBV15 | . | TRBD2 | TGTGCCACCAGCAGAGTCGGACTAGCGGGGAATGAGCAGTTCTTC | CATSRVGLAGNEQFF
TRBJ2-2 | TRBV20-1 | . | . | TGCAGTGCTCAAACGGACACCGGGGAGCTGTTTTTT | CSAQTDTGELFF
TRBJ2-7 | TRBV5-1 | . | TRBD1 | TGCGCCAGCAGCTTCCGGTTTTCGGGACAGGGGTCCCCCTACGAGCAGTACTTC | CASSFRFSGQGSPYEQYF
TRBJ2-5 | TRBV7-6 | . | . | TGTGCCAGCAGCTTAGGAGCCCTAGGTGGGGAGACCCAGTACTTC | CASSLGALGGETQYF
TRBJ2-3 | TRBV5-1 | . | TRBD1 | TGCGCCAGCATAAAACAGGGGTTCCCAGATACGCAGTATTTT | CASIKQGFPDTQYF
TRBJ2-3 | TRBV28 | . | . | TGTGCCAGCAGTTCTTTGTGGATAGATACGCAGTATTTT | CASSSLWIDTQYF